This entry concerns a single T cell receptor beta chain. Its antigen remains unknown. The sample belongs to a study of lymphopenia after photon versus proton radiotherapy. Whole-study findings and limits: A bigger post-nadir fall in TCR diversity correlated inversely with survival time in deceased patients. Oligoclonal CD8+ Temra expansion after nadir drove photon patients' diversity drop.

Clones were sequenced by immunoSEQ multiplex PCR, and TCRdb holds only the in-frame ones, with some missing. The sample holds fewer than 20,000 clones, about nine tenths seen once. This specimen consisted of peripheral blood, obtained from a patient treated with proton-based radiotherapy. This clonotype was sampled from a man in his 70s with pancreatic cancer.

CDR3 in amino acids: CASSSLRVRVRYGYTF. The CDR3 bases are TGTGCCAGCAGCTCCTTGAGGGTCAGGGTTCGGTATGGCTACACCTTC. The chain recombines TRBV5-5 with TRBJ1-2; D might be TRBD1 (5 bases). The CDR3 consists of 16 residues. The ends were cut back, 3 bases at V and 5 bases at J, with 20 bases in the middle. Per the germline V gene, CDR1 is SGHKS and CDR2 is YYEKEE (reference sequence).